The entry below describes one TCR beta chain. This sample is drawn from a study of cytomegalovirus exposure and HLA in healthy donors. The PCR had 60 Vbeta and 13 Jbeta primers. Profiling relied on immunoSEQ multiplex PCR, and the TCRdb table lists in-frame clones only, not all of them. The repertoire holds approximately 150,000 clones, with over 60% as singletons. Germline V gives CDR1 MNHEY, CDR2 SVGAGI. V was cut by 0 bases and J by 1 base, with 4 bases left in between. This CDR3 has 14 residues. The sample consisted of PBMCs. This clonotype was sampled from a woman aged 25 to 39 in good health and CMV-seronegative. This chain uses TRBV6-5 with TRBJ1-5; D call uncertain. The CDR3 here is CASSYSTSNQPQHF. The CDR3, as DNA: TGTGCCAGCAGTTACTCGACAAGCAATCAGCCCCAGCATTTT.